This T cell receptor beta chain was identified in a study of T cells in narcolepsy (dated by TCRdb to 2016 to 2018). Broadly, across the study: Healthy control donors were enrolled in the study alongside patients who had narcolepsy type 1 or type 2 (NT1, NT2). Autoreactive T cells targeting hypocretin neuron self-antigens (hypocretin, TRIB2) were sought in narcolepsy patients, and TCR Vbeta sequencing was used to track clonotypes in blood and CSF.

What the study reported, not specific to this receptor: Patients and controls had similar numbers of sequenced blood memory CD4+ clonotypes, with averages of around 40,000 in patients and 30,000 to 35,000 in controls. HCRT-specific and TRIB2-specific autoreactive clonotypes were highlighted in plots that compared CD4+ T cell clonotypes in CSF versus blood from the same patient. Some blood memory CD4+ repertoires from patients and controls contained no sequences matching autoreactive T cell clones. According to the report, autoreactive clonotypes were detected serially in the blood of the same patients and of different patients, but not in healthy controls.

With regard to this clone: No antigen is known for it. No base-level quality is on record; no much larger clone is a single base apart.

Sequences LNHDA (CDR1) and SQIVND (CDR2) are obtained from the germline V gene (reference sequence). Unmatched junction bases come to 9, with V trimmed by 4 bases and J by 5 bases. The CDR3 runs 16 residues from the cysteine to the phenylalanine. The DNA shown is the 48-base CDR3, in frame from base 1. Libraries were built with the immunoSEQ multiplex PCR assay. TCRdb holds this immuneACCESS table with in-frame rearrangements only. Some clones are missing; in checked studies, unresolved V genes explain under half, and the rest has no known cause. The sample contains 26,000 or so clones, approximately 78% of them found a single time. The top ten hold 3% to 4% of the sample. Memory CD4+ T cells were sorted ex vivo from peripheral blood of narcolepsy patients and healthy controls for TCR Vbeta sequencing.

This TCR was recovered from a human donor with narcolepsy. Recombination joined TRBV19 with TRBJ2-1; TRBD2 lines up with 9 middle nucleotides. Sequenced material: CD45RA- memory CD4+ T cells from PBMCs. This specimen's cell subset or site label, interpreted: memory T cells sorted ex vivo from peripheral blood. The DNA is as follows: TGTGCCAGTAGTACTGTAAGGGTAGCGGGGGACAATGAGCAGTTCTTC. It is translated as CASSTVRVAGDNEQFF.